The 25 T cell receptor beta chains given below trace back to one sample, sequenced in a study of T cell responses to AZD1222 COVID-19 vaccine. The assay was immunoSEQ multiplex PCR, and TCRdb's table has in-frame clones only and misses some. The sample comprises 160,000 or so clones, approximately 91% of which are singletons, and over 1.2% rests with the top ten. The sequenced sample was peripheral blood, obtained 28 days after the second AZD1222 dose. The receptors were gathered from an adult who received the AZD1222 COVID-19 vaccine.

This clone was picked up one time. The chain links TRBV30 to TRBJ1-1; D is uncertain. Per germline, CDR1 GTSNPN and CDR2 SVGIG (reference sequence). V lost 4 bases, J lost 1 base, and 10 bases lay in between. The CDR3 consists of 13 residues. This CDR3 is CAWNSIRNTEAFF. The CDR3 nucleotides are TGTGCCTGGAATAGTATTAGGAACACTGAAGCTTTCTTT.

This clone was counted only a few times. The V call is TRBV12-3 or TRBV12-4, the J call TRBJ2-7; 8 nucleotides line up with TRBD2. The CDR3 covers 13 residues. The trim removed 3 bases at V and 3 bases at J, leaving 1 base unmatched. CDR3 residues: CASSFSGDYEQYF. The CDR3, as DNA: TGTGCCAGCAGTTTTAGCGGGGACTACGAGCAGTACTTC.

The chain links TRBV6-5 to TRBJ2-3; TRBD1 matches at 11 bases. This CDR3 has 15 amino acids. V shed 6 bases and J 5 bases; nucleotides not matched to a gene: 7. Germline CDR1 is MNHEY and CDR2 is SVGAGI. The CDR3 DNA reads TGTGCCAGCAGGATCGGACAGGGGGCAGGAGATACGCAGTATTTT. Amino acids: CASRIGQGAGDTQYF.

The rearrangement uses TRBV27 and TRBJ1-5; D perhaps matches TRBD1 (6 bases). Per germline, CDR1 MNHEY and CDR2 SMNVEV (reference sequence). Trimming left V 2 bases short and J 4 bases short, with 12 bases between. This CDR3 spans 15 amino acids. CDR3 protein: CASSLMGARNQPQHF. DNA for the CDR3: TGTGCCAGCAGTTTAATGGGGGCGCGGAATCAGCCCCAGCATTTT.

CDR3 amino acids: CASLRQEKLFF. Written as DNA, the CDR3 is TGTGCCAGCCTTAGACAGGAAAAACTGTTTTTT. The chain uses TRBV6-5 and TRBJ1-4, with D possibly TRBD1 on 5 matching bases. Trimming shortened V by 8 bases and J by 8 bases, and 9 bases separated the two germline ends. Germline V gene sequence: CDR1 MNHEY, CDR2 SVGAGI. CDR3 length: 11 amino acids.

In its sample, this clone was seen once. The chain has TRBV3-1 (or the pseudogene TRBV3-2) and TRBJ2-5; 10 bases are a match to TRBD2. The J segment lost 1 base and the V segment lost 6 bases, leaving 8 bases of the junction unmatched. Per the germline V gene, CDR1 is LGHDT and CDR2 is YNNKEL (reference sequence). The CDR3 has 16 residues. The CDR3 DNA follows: TGTGCCAGCAGGCCAACTAGCGGGGTACGCCAAGAGACCCAGTACTTC. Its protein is CASRPTSGVRQETQYF.

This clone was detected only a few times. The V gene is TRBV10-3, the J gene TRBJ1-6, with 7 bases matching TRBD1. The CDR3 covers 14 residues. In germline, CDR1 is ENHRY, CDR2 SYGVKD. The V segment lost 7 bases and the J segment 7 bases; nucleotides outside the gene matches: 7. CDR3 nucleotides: TGTGCCATCAACCCGACAGGGCCGAATTCACCCCTCCACTTT. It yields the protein CAINPTGPNSPLHF.

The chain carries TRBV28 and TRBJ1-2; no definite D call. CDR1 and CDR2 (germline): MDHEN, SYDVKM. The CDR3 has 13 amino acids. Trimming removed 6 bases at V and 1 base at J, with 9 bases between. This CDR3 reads CASSQQINYGYTF. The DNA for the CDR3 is TGTGCCAGCAGCCAACAGATTAACTATGGCTACACCTTC.

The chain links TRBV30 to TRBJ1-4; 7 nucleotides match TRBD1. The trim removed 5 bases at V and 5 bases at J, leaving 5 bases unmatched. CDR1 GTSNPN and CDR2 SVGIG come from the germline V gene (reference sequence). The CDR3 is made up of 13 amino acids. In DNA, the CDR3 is TGTGCCTGGGGGGACAGCCGAAATGAAAAACTGTTTTTT. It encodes CAWGDSRNEKLFF.

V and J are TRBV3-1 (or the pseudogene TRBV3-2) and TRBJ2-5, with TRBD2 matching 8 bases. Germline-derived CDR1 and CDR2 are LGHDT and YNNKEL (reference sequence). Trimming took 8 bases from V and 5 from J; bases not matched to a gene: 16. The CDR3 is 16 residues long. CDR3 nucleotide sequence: TGTGCCAGCTACCCCCCGTCCGGGACTAGTAGGGAGACCCAGTACTTC. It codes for CASYPPSGTSRETQYF.

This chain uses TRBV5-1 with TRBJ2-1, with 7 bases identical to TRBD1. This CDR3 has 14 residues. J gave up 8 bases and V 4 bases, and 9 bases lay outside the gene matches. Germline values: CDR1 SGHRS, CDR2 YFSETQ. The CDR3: CASSPGPDRDEQFF. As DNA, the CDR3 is TGCGCCAGCAGCCCCGGGCCTGACAGGGATGAGCAGTTCTTC.

CDR3: CASSPGDSQGRGYTF. CDR3 sequence (DNA): TGTGCCAGCAGTCCAGGGGACTCGCAAGGCAGGGGCTACACCTTC. The chain joins TRBV7-9 to TRBJ1-2; perhaps TRBD1 as D (6 bases). Germline CDR1 reads SEHNR; CDR2 reads FQNEAQ (reference sequence). The CDR3 consists of 15 residues. V gave up 6 bases and J gave up 8 bases, with 22 bases separating them.

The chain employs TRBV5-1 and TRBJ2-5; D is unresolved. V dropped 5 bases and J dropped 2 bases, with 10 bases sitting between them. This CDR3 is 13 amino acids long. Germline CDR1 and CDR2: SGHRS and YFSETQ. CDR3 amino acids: CASSGSAQETQYF. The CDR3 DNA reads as TGCGCCAGCAGTGGGTCAGCTCAAGAGACCCAGTACTTC.

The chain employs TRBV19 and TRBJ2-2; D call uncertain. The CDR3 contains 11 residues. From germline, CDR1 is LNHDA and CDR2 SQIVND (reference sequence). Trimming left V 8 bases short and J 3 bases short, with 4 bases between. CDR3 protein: CASSHTGELFF. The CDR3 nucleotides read TGTGCCAGTTCGCACACCGGGGAGCTGTTTTTT. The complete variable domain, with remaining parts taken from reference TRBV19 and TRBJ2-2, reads DGGITQSPKYLFRKEGQNVTLSCEQNLNHDAMYWYRQDPGQGLRLIYYSQIVNDFQKGDIAEGYSVSREKKESFPLTVTSAQKNPTAFYLCASSHTGELFFGEGSRLTVL.

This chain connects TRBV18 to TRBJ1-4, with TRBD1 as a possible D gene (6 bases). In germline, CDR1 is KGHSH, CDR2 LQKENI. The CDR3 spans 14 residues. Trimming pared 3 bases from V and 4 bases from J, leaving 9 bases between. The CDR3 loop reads CASSPGGGNEKLFF. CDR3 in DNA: TGTGCCAGCTCACCGGGGGGCGGTAATGAAAAACTGTTTTTT.

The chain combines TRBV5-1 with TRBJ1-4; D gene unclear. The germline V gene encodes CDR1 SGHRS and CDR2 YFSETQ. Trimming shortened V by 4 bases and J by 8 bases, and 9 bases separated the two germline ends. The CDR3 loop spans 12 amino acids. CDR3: CASSPLGEKLFF. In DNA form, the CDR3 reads TGCGCCAGCAGCCCCCTCGGAGAAAAACTGTTTTTT.

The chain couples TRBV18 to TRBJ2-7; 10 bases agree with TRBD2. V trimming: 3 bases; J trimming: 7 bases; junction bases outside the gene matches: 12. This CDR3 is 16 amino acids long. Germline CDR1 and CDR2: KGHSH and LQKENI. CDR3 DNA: TGTGCCAGCTCACCCAACCCAAGCGGGAGGGCCGGGGAGCAGTACTTC. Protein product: CASSPNPSGRAGEQYF.

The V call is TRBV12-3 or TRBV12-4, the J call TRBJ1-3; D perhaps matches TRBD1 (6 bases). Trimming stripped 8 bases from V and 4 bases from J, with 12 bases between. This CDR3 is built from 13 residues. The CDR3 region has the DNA TGTGCCAGCCGTCCCGGGGGCGGAAACACCATATATTTT. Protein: CASRPGGGNTIYF.

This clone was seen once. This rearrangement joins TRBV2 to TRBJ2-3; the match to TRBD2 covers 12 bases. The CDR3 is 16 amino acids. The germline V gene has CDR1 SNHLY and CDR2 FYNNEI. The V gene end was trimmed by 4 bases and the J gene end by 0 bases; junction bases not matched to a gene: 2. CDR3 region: CASSGGLAGSTDTQYF. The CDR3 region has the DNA TGTGCCAGCAGTGGTGGACTAGCGGGGAGCACAGATACGCAGTATTTT.

CDR3 nucleotides: TGTGCCAGCAGTTGGGGGCTAGCGGGCTACAATGAGCAGTTCTTC. This gives the protein CASSWGLAGYNEQFF. J is TRBJ2-1 and V is TRBV27; 8 bases fit TRBD2. The CDR3 has 15 amino acids. The V and J ends lost 4 bases and 3 bases, in that order; junction bases with no gene match: 5. Germline-derived CDR1 and CDR2 are MNHEY and SMNVEV (reference sequence).

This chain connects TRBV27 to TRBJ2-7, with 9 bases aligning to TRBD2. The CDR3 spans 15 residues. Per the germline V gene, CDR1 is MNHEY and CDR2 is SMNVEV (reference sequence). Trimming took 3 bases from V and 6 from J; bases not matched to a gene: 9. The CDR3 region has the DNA TGTGCCAGCAGTTTCTCCGGGACTAGCCTAAGCGAGCAGTACTTC. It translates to CASSFSGTSLSEQYF.

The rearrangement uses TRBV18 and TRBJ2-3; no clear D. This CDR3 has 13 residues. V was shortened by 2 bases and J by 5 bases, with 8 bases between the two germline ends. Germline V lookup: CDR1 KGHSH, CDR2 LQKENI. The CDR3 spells CASSPATGDTQYF. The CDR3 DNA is TGTGCCAGCTCACCAGCCACGGGAGATACGCAGTATTTT. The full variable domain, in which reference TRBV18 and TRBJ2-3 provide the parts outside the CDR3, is NAGVMQNPRHLVRRRGQEARLRCSPMKGHSHVYWYRQLPEEGLKFMVYLQKENIIDESGMPKERFSAEFPKEGPSILRIQQVVRGDSAAYFCASSPATGDTQYFGPGTRLTVL.

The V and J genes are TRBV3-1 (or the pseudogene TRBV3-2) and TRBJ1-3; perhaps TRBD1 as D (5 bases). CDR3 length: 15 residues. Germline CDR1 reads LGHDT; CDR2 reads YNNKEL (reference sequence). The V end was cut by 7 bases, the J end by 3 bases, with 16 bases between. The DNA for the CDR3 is TGTGCCAGCACCATGGGGCAGGGAAGTGGAAACACCATATATTTT. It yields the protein CASTMGQGSGNTIYF.

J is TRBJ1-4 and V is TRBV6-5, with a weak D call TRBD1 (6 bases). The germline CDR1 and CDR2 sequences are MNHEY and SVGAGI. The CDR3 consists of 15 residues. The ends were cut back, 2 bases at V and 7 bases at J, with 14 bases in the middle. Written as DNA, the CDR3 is TGTGCCAGCAGTTACGGGGGCCTTACGCCTGAAAAACTGTTTTTT. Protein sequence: CASSYGGLTPEKLFF.

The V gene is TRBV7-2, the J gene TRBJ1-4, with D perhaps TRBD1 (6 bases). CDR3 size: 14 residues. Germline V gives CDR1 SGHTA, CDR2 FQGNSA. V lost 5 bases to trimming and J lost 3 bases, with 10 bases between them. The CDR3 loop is CASSQGGANEKLFF. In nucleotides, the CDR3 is TGTGCCAGCAGCCAAGGGGGGGCTAATGAAAAACTGTTTTTT.